The next 21 T cell receptor beta chains were all read from a single sample in a study of T-cell reconstitution after alpha-beta-depleted transplantation in children. Unique molecular identifiers were incorporated during preparation of the TCRbeta library. MiXCR, run by TCRdb on the PCR reads, gives a single entry per CDR3 protein. The top ten clones hold 14% of a sample with more than 500,000 distinct CDR3 sequences, around 10% of them seen once. The sample here was PBMCs, mostly from graft donor cells, taken 180 days after TCRalphabeta/CD19-depleted stem cell transplant. The origin of the receptors is a female patient younger than 10 who had a stem cell transplant for aplastic anemia, so the T cells may come from the graft donor.

The rearrangement links TRBV15 to TRBJ2-3; the match to TRBD2 covers 7 bases. Unmatched junction bases numbered 8, after V lost 0 bases and J lost 2 bases. Germline assignment: CDR1 LNHNV and CDR2 YYDKDF (reference sequence). The CDR3 has 17 amino acids. The CDR3: CATSRDSWQRDTDTQYF. DNA of the CDR3: TGTGCCACCAGCAGAGATTCTTGGCAGCGGGACACAGATACGCAGTATTTT.

The chain is built from TRBV12-3 or TRBV12-4 and TRBJ2-1; no definite D call. V gave up 5 bases and J gave up 8 bases, with 7 bases separating them. This CDR3 comprises 11 residues. This CDR3 reads CASSPQYEQFF. The CDR3 DNA sequence: TGTGCCAGCAGTCCTCAATATGAGCAGTTCTTC.

This clonotype was observed at least ten times. V usage is TRBV4-2 and J usage is TRBJ2-1, with D hard to call. Trimming stripped 1 base from V and 9 bases from J, with 13 bases between. Germline CDR1 reads LGHNA; CDR2 reads YNFKEQ. The CDR3 contains 14 residues. The CDR3 nucleotides read TGTGCCAGCAGCCAAGTCCCGGAGCGCCCTGAGCAGTTCTTC. Translation: CASSQVPERPEQFF.

This clonotype appeared many times. The chain uses TRBV21-1 and TRBJ2-7; the table's D gene call, TRBD1, was not cross checked with the DNA. TRBV21-1 is recorded as a pseudogene. This CDR3 is 16 amino acids long. CDR3 DNA: TGTGCCAGCAGCAAAGTGGAGAGGACAGGGGCCTACGAGCAGTACGTC. Protein product: CASSKVERTGAYEQYV.

This clonotype was seen at least ten times. V gene TRBV20-1 combines with J gene TRBJ2-7; D remains ambiguous. The CDR3 totals 13 residues. Germline values: CDR1 DFQATT, CDR2 SNEGSKA (reference sequence). Trimming left V 3 bases short and J 2 bases short, with 11 bases between. The CDR3 reads CSARAATPYEQYF. The CDR3 nucleotides are TGCAGTGCTAGGGCCGCGACACCCTACGAGCAGTACTTC.

The rearrangement uses TRBV15 and TRBJ2-1, with 7 bases matching TRBD2. The CDR3 covers 14 residues. V lost 5 bases, J lost 7 bases, and 8 bases stayed unmatched. Germline V lookup: CDR1 LNHNV, CDR2 YYDKDF (reference sequence). CDR3 protein: CATSVSGINNEQFF. DNA for the CDR3: TGTGCCACCAGCGTAAGCGGGATAAATAATGAGCAGTTCTTC.

The V gene is TRBV6-1, the J gene TRBJ2-3; perhaps TRBD2 as D (5 bases). The CDR3 sequence is 18 residues long. Deletions cut 1 base from V and 0 bases from J, with 17 bases between. In germline, CDR1 is MNHNS, CDR2 SASEGT. CDR3 sequence: CASSEVPWSGASTDTQYF. CDR3 DNA: TGTGCCAGCAGTGAAGTCCCTTGGAGCGGAGCTAGCACAGATACGCAGTATTTT.

The J gene is TRBJ1-5, the V gene TRBV12-3 or TRBV12-4, with 9 bases fitting TRBD1. This CDR3 region has 18 residues. The ends lost 2 bases at V and 9 bases at J; junction bases unmatched: 17. DNA of the CDR3: TGTGCCAGCAGTTTAAATACACCGGGACAGGGCCCCGTCGGGCCCCAGCATTTT. The encoded protein is CASSLNTPGQGPVGPQHF.

There are a few counts of this clonotype. The chain joins TRBV7-2 to TRBJ2-3; the match to TRBD1 covers 9 bases. Germline values: CDR1 SGHTA, CDR2 FQGNSA. Germline trimming cut 2 bases from V and 2 bases from J; bases unmatched to any gene: 5. This CDR3 is built from 16 residues. The CDR3 sequence is CASSLTGGWYTDTQYF. The CDR3 nucleotides read TGTGCCAGCAGCTTAACAGGGGGCTGGTACACAGATACGCAGTATTTT. The variable domain in full, completed from reference TRBV7-2 and TRBJ2-3, reads GAGVSQSPSNKVTEKGKDVELRCDPISGHTALYWYRQSLGQGLEFLIYFQGNSAPDKSGLPSDRFSAERTGGSVSTLTIQRTQQEDSAVYLCASSLTGGWYTDTQYFGPGTRLTVL.

The genes are TRBV6-5 and TRBJ1-1; 9 bases agree with TRBD1. The germline V gene has CDR1 MNHEY and CDR2 SVGAGI. J was trimmed by 10 bases and V by 0 bases; bases with no gene match: 18. This CDR3 is built from 18 residues. The CDR3 DNA reads as TGTGCCAGCAGTTACTCGAGATTTGGGACAGGGTCGAAGAAGGGAGCTTTCTTT. Amino acid sequence: CASSYSRFGTGSKKGAFF.

The rearrangement uses TRBV15 and TRBJ2-4, with D possibly matching TRBD2 (5 bases). This CDR3 is 18 amino acids long. Trimming took off 0 bases at V and 8 bases at J, with 23 bases between the two ends. Germline V gives CDR1 LNHNV, CDR2 YYDKDF (reference sequence). The CDR3 bases are TGTGCCACCAGCAGAGATTCAATACTGACGGGAAGAGGGTACATTCAGTACTTC. Its protein product is CATSRDSILTGRGYIQYF.

The chain links TRBV28 to TRBJ2-7, with D perhaps assigned TRBD1 or TRBD2 (5 bases each). Per the germline V gene, CDR1 is MDHEN and CDR2 is SYDVKM. The CDR3 is 13 amino acids. Trimming removed 7 bases from V and 4 bases from J, with 14 bases in between. CDR3 sequence reads: CASTGGAPYEQYF. The CDR3 region has the DNA TGTGCCAGCACTGGGGGAGCCCCATACGAGCAGTACTTC.

This clonotype was recorded at least ten times. The rearrangement uses TRBV28 and TRBJ2-7, with TRBD2 matching over 10 bases. Germline CDR1 MDHEN, CDR2 SYDVKM. The trim removed 4 bases at V and 2 bases at J, leaving 5 bases unmatched. The length of the CDR3 is 15 residues. The CDR3 sequence is CASSSSGRATYEQYF. In nucleotides, the CDR3 is TGTGCCAGCAGTTCCAGCGGGAGGGCCACCTACGAGCAGTACTTC. The whole variable domain, remainder taken from reference TRBV28 and TRBJ2-7, is DVKVTQSSRYLVKRTGEKVFLECVQDMDHENMFWYRQDPGLGLRLIYFSYDVKMKEKGDIPEGYSVSREKKERFSLILESASTNQTSMYLCASSSSGRATYEQYFGPGTRLTVT.

This clonotype was seen a handful of times. The gene calls are TRBV6-2 or TRBV6-3 and TRBJ2-2; 8 bases line up with TRBD2. Germline values: CDR1 MNHEY, CDR2 SVGEGT. CDR3 length equals 17 residues. The ends lost 2 bases at V and 2 bases at J; junction bases unmatched: 7. The CDR3 region is CASSYRPTSANTGELFF. The CDR3 coding sequence is TGTGCCAGCAGTTACCGACCGACTAGCGCCAACACCGGGGAGCTGTTTTTT.

This clonotype was observed a few times. The CDR3 loop is CAIRTTGGYGELFF. The CDR3 DNA is TGTGCCATCAGGACGACAGGGGGCTACGGGGAGCTGTTTTTT. The chain is built from TRBV10-3 and TRBJ2-2; TRBD1 matches 10 bases. The V segment lost 6 bases and the J segment 7 bases; nucleotides outside the gene matches: 5. This CDR3 spans 14 amino acids. Per germline, CDR1 ENHRY and CDR2 SYGVKD.

The rearrangement joins TRBV2 to TRBJ1-5; no definite D call. CDR3 size: 14 residues. Trimming took off 1 base at V and 1 base at J, with 5 bases between the two ends. Germline values: CDR1 SNHLY, CDR2 FYNNEI. The CDR3 nucleotides read TGTGCCAGCAGTGAAGTCCCAAGCAATCAGCCCCAGCATTTT. This translates into CASSEVPSNQPQHF.

This rearrangement joins TRBV28 to TRBJ1-5, with D possibly matching TRBD1 (5 bases). This CDR3 spans 16 amino acids. The V gene lost 6 bases and the J gene lost 7 bases, with 22 bases spanning the gap. In germline, CDR1 is MDHEN, CDR2 SYDVKM. In nucleotides, the CDR3 is TGTGCCAGCAGCCCACCCTGGCAGGGAGGAGGCCAGCCCCAGCATTTT. This gives the protein CASSPPWQGGGQPQHF.

Only a few counts were recorded for this clonotype. The CDR3 loop is CASSTATGDSPNTGELFF. As DNA, the CDR3 is TGTGCCAGCAGCACCGCCACAGGGGACAGCCCGAACACCGGGGAGCTGTTTTTT. This sequence joins TRBV28 and TRBJ2-2; TRBD1 agrees at 7 bases. V was clipped by 6 bases and J by 0 bases; unmatched bases: 13. Per the germline V gene, CDR1 is MDHEN and CDR2 is SYDVKM. This CDR3 spans 18 amino acids.

The chain employs TRBV5-1 and TRBJ1-1; D uncertain. The CDR3 is 11 amino acids. The germline V gene encodes CDR1 SGHRS and CDR2 YFSETQ. The V end lost 2 bases, the J end lost 8 bases, and 7 bases lay between the germline ends. The CDR3 nucleotides read TGCGCCAGCAGCTTCGGGCAAGAAGCTTTCTTT. It is translated as CASSFGQEAFF.

The table lists this clonotype with a few counts. The rearrangement joins TRBV7-9 to TRBJ1-5; TRBD1 matches 7 bases. This CDR3 has 15 residues. Germline CDR1 reads SEHNR; CDR2 reads FQNEAQ (reference sequence). J was trimmed by 1 base and V by 5 bases; bases with no gene match: 5. CDR3 amino acids: CASSTDRESNQPQHF. CDR3 in DNA: TGTGCCAGCAGCACCGACAGGGAGAGCAATCAGCCCCAGCATTTT.

This clonotype was recorded only once. This may arise from a read error, as a much more abundant clone is one base away. V is TRBV3-1 and J is TRBJ2-6, with D possibly being TRBD1 (6 bases). This CDR3 has 12 amino acids. Per germline, CDR1 LGHDT and CDR2 YNNKEL (reference sequence). In nucleotides, the CDR3 is TGTGCCAGCGAGGGGGTCACCAACGGCCTGACTTTC. Translated: CASEGVTNGLTF.